Presented here are 19 T cell receptor beta chains from one specimen sequenced in a study of blood T cell repertoires in COVID-19. Libraries were prepared by immunoSEQ multiplex PCR; TCRdb keeps only in-frame clonotypes and omits some of them. The sample shows approximately 120,000 clones, around 76% of them seen only once. Sequenced: peripheral blood. The origin of the receptors is a man of 80 years or more with COVID-19, enrolled during active disease.

In its sample, this clone was seen many times. The chain is built from TRBV7-8 and TRBJ2-7, with a weak D call TRBD2 (5 bases). CDR3 length equals 13 residues. V was pared by 1 base and J by 6 bases, with 10 bases between. Per the germline V gene, CDR1 is SGHVS and CDR2 is FQNEAQ. The chain's CDR3 is CASSLGTRVEQYF. The CDR3 region has the DNA TGTGCCAGCAGCTTAGGGACGAGGGTCGAGCAGTACTTC.

This clone was seen just once. This chain links TRBV7-2 with TRBJ2-1, with a weak D call TRBD2 (5 bases). Trimming took 10 bases from V and 8 from J, leaving 15 bases between them. Germline V gene data show CDR1 as SGHTA and CDR2 as FQGNSA. The CDR3 sequence is 12 residues long. CDR3 nucleotide sequence: TGTGCCACCTCCGTAACTAGAGATGAGCAGTTCTTC. Translated, it gives CATSVTRDEQFF.

This clone has only one observation. The chain recombines TRBV20-1 with TRBJ1-4; D perhaps matches TRBD1 (5 bases). The CDR3 is 15 amino acids. V gave up 3 bases and J gave up 3 bases, with 14 bases separating them. The germline gives CDR1 DFQATT, CDR2 SNEGSKA (reference sequence). CDR3 in DNA: TGCAGTGCTAGTCCGCCAGGGTTGGCTAATGAAAAACTGTTTTTT. Protein: CSASPPGLANEKLFF.

This clone has only a few counts. V usage is TRBV4-2 and J usage is TRBJ1-3; 8 bases fit TRBD1. This CDR3 spans 16 amino acids. The junction had 7 bases not matched to a gene; V was cut back by 5 bases and J by 1 base. Germline CDR1 reads LGHNA; CDR2 reads YNFKEQ. This CDR3 reads CASSFQGATSGNTIYF. Here the CDR3 DNA reads TGTGCCAGCAGCTTCCAGGGGGCAACGTCTGGAAACACCATATATTTT.

The chain recombines TRBV27 with TRBJ1-2; weak D call: TRBD1 (6 bases). This CDR3 region has 15 residues. V was cut by 5 bases and J by 4 bases, with 17 bases left in between. The germline CDR1 and CDR2 sequences are MNHEY and SMNVEV (reference sequence). The CDR3 protein is CASSPLGQLSYGYTF. CDR3 nucleotides: TGTGCCAGCAGTCCGCTAGGACAGCTTAGCTATGGCTACACCTTC.

V usage is TRBV4-2 and J usage is TRBJ2-5, with a tentative D call TRBD2 (7 bases). There are 17 residues in the CDR3. Per the germline V gene, CDR1 is LGHNA and CDR2 is YNFKEQ. V was trimmed by 5 bases and J by 5 bases, leaving 24 bases between them. The CDR3 is CASSSHNKGGAKETQYF. CDR3 in DNA: TGTGCCAGCAGCTCTCATAACAAGGGGGGGGCGAAGGAGACCCAGTACTTC.

This clone has just one count. V gene TRBV7-9 combines with J gene TRBJ1-6; the D gene is possibly TRBD1 (5 bases). There are 18 residues in the CDR3. Germline V gene sequence: CDR1 SEHNR, CDR2 FQNEAQ (reference sequence). The V gene lost 1 base and the J gene lost 0 bases, with 13 bases spanning the gap. The CDR3 spells CASSLGPGHSSYNSPLHF. The CDR3 DNA follows: TGTGCCAGCAGCTTAGGCCCCGGACATTCCTCCTATAATTCACCCCTCCACTTT.

The chain joins TRBV6-2 or TRBV6-3 to TRBJ2-6; TRBD1 aligns across 10 bases. J was trimmed by 3 bases and V by 5 bases; bases with no gene match: 4. The germline CDR1 and CDR2 sequences are MNHEY and SVGEGT. CDR3 length: 16 residues. The CDR3 DNA sequence: TGTGCCAGCAGTAGGACAGGGGGGTTTGGGGCCAACGTCCTGACTTTC. Translating gives CASSRTGGFGANVLTF.

This sequence joins TRBV4-1 and TRBJ2-7; D remains ambiguous. The length of the CDR3 is 16 residues. Trimming removed 1 base at V and 0 bases at J, with 13 bases between. Germline V gene lookup returns CDR1 MGHRA and CDR2 YSYEKL. CDR3: CASSQGGDSSSYEQYF. The DNA for the CDR3 is TGCGCCAGCAGCCAAGGCGGCGACTCGAGCTCCTACGAGCAGTACTTC.

The V call is TRBV11-2, the J call TRBJ2-2; 11 nucleotides line up with TRBD2. Unmatched junction bases numbered 7, after V lost 6 bases and J lost 4 bases. The V gene's germline CDR1 is SGHAT and CDR2 FQNNGV. The CDR3 loop spans 16 amino acids. CDR3 protein: CASRHSGRARTGELFF. The CDR3 coding sequence is TGTGCCAGCAGGCATAGCGGGAGGGCCCGCACCGGGGAGCTGTTTTTT. Combining the CDR3 with reference TRBV11-2 and TRBJ2-2 gives the whole variable domain EAGVAQSPRYKIIEKRQSVAFWCNPISGHATLYWYQQILGQGPKLLIQFQNNGVVDDSQLPKDRFSAERLKGVDSTLKIQPAKLEDSAVYLCASRHSGRARTGELFFGEGSRLTVL.

The rearrangement links TRBV5-4 to TRBJ1-1, with D perhaps TRBD1 (6 bases). With 4 bases removed from V and 3 bases from J, the gap between germline ends came to 10 bases. Germline V CDR1 and CDR2: SGHNT, YYREEE (reference sequence). The CDR3 totals 13 residues. The CDR3 DNA reads TGTGCCAGCAGCCCAACAGGGTACACTGAAGCTTTCTTT. Protein sequence: CASSPTGYTEAFF.

Notes on this clone: The junction and the germline gene differ at one end; a read error may be behind it. J is TRBJ2-7 and V is TRBV29-1; 10 bases match TRBD1. This CDR3 has 14 residues. Looked up from germline, CDR1 is SQVTM and CDR2 is ANQGSEA. The CDR3 DNA sequence: TGCAGCGTCGAAGGGACAGGGGACACCTACGAGCAGTACTTC. It codes for CSVEGTGDTYEQYF.

For this clone: A much more abundant neighbour one base away suggests this may be a read error. The chain carries TRBV7-9 and TRBJ1-1, with 10 bases fitting TRBD1. The CDR3 covers 14 residues. From germline, CDR1 is SEHNR and CDR2 FQNEAQ (reference sequence). Trimming took 5 bases from V and 4 from J; bases not matched to a gene: 4. This chain's CDR3 is CASSPTGGGTEAFF. The CDR3 bases are TGTGCCAGCAGCCCGACAGGGGGCGGCACTGAAGCTTTCTTT.

This sequence joins TRBV7-3 and TRBJ2-2, with unresolved D. Trimming left V 5 bases short and J 4 bases short, with 14 bases between. The CDR3 is 15 residues long. Germline V gene lookup returns CDR1 SGHTA and CDR2 FQGTGA. CDR3 bases: TGTGCCAGCAGCCTAGACTCCCCGGGCACCGGGGAGCTGTTTTTT. Residues: CASSLDSPGTGELFF.

V gene TRBV7-2 combines with J gene TRBJ2-3; D is uncertain. Trimming shortened V by 5 bases and J by 0 bases, and 9 bases separated the two germline ends. The CDR3 length is 14 residues. CDR1 is SGHTA, CDR2 FQGNSA, per germline. In DNA form, the CDR3 reads TGTGCCAGCAGCGGGCGCTCTAGCACAGATACGCAGTATTTT. It specifies CASSGRSSTDTQYF.

This sequence joins TRBV2 and TRBJ1-4, with D tentatively TRBD1 (6 bases). The germline V and J ends were trimmed by 9 bases and 0 bases, with 11 bases remaining between them. Germline V gene data show CDR1 as SNHLY and CDR2 as FYNNEI. The CDR3 has 14 residues. The CDR3 DNA reads TGTGCCAGTAGGACAGATTCAACTAATGAAAAACTGTTTTTT. Amino acid sequence: CASRTDSTNEKLFF.

The genes are TRBV5-1 and TRBJ2-2; a weak D match, TRBD1 (6 bases). V dropped 3 bases and J dropped 1 base, with 10 bases sitting between them. The germline gives CDR1 SGHRS, CDR2 YFSETQ. The CDR3 is made up of 15 amino acids. The CDR3 reads CASSWGTLNTGELFF. CDR3 in DNA: TGCGCCAGCAGCTGGGGGACATTGAACACCGGGGAGCTGTTTTTT.

This rearrangement joins TRBV19 to TRBJ2-3, with 7 bases that match TRBD2. Germline loops: CDR1 LNHDA, CDR2 SQIVND (reference sequence). The CDR3 consists of 16 residues. V was clipped by 2 bases and J by 0 bases; unmatched bases: 5. Here the CDR3 reads CASSILSGRSTDTQYF. The CDR3 DNA reads as TGTGCCAGTAGTATATTGTCCGGGAGGAGCACAGATACGCAGTATTTT.

This sequence joins TRBV7-9 and TRBJ1-2; 7 bases fit TRBD1. Germline CDR1 reads SEHNR; CDR2 reads FQNEAQ (reference sequence). This CDR3 region has 14 residues. V gave up 1 base and J gave up 4 bases; unmatched junction bases: 3. The CDR3 region has the DNA TGTGCCAGCAGCTTAGGGGACAGCCTCTATGGCTACACCTTC. Translating gives CASSLGDSLYGYTF.